The 5 T cell receptor beta chains given below trace back to one sample, sequenced in a study of blood T cell repertoires in COVID-19. Clones were read by immunoSEQ multiplex PCR, and TCRdb kept only the in-frame ones, dropping some. Of 210,000 or so clones listed, 90% are singletons. The sequenced sample was peripheral blood. The receptor source for this set is a man aged 50 to 60 with acute or convalescent COVID-19.

The J gene is TRBJ2-1, the V gene TRBV5-1, with D possibly matching TRBD2 (6 bases). V was cut by 2 bases and J by 3 bases, with 9 bases left in between. CDR1 and CDR2 from the germline V gene are SGHRS and YFSETQ. There are 14 residues in the CDR3. CDR3 sequence reads: CASSFETSYNEQFF. As DNA, the CDR3 is TGCGCCAGCAGCTTTGAGACTAGCTACAATGAGCAGTTCTTC.

The CDR3 nucleotides read TGTGCCAGCTCCCCTGGGACTAGCGGACCCTACGAGCAGTACTTC. It is translated as CASSPGTSGPYEQYF. The chain joins TRBV18 to TRBJ2-7; 11 bases line up with TRBD2. The CDR3 length is 15 residues. V shed 6 bases, J shed 2 bases, and the junction held 6 bases outside the gene matches. Germline assignment: CDR1 KGHSH and CDR2 LQKENI.

The rearrangement uses TRBV6-5 and TRBJ1-4, with TRBD1 matching over 8 bases. The CDR3 contains 14 residues. Trimming at V came to 6 bases and at J to 8 bases, leaving 8 bases not matched to a gene. CDR1 is MNHEY, CDR2 SVGAGI, per germline. CDR3 region: CASRDRDRNEKLFF. Here the CDR3 DNA reads TGTGCCAGCAGAGATCGGGACAGGAACGAAAAACTGTTTTTT.

The chain carries TRBV9 and TRBJ2-1, with 7 bases that match TRBD2. With 3 bases clipped from V and 1 base from J, the junction kept 10 bases outside the gene matches. This CDR3 region has 17 residues. CDR1 and CDR2 (germline): SGDLS, YYNGEE. In DNA form, the CDR3 reads TGTGCCAGCAGCGGAGCAAAGACTAGCAAATCCTACAATGAGCAGTTCTTC. Its translation: CASSGAKTSKSYNEQFF.

This chain links TRBV7-3 with TRBJ1-5; D is unclear. Germline V gene sequence: CDR1 SGHTA, CDR2 FQGTGA. The length of the CDR3 is 13 residues. Deletions cut 0 bases from V and 5 bases from J, with 5 bases between. The CDR3 loop is CASSLTPDQPQHF. CDR3 nucleotides: TGTGCCAGCAGCTTAACCCCCGATCAGCCCCAGCATTTT. The entire variable domain, with the rest obtained from reference TRBV7-3 and TRBJ1-5, is as follows: GAGVSQTPSNKVTEKGKYVELRCDPISGHTALYWYRQSLGQGPEFLIYFQGTGAADDSGLPNDRFFAVRPEGSVSTLKIQRTERGDSAVYLCASSLTPDQPQHFGDGTRLSIL.